The rows below give T cell receptor beta chains drawn from one sample of a study of T-cell reconstitution after alpha-beta-depleted transplantation in children. A single record per CDR3 protein comes from TCRdb applying MiXCR to the PCR reads. The sample gives 600,000 to 700,000 distinct CDR3 sequences, around 13% of which show up once; roughly 0.77% is in the top ten. The material was PBMCs, obtained before TCRalphabeta/CD19-depleted stem cell transplant. The receptor set was obtained from a girl aged 2-10 years with congenital amegakaryocytic thrombocytopenia, due to receive a stem cell transplant. Each CDR3 is given with its conserved first and last residue. The D gene is left open where the match is weak. Clone size is shown for a subset of rows, as once, few, many or a class of expanded clone.

V gene	clone size	D gene	J gene	CDR3 DNA	CDR3 protein
TRBV24-1	few	.	TRBJ2-1	TGTGCCACCAGTGATTCGTACGGCGGGGATGAGCAGTTCTTC	CATSDSYGGDEQFF
TRBV20-1	many	.	TRBJ2-7	TGCAGTGCTAGACCCCAACCAACCTACGAGCAGTACTTC	CSARPQPTYEQYF
TRBV12-3/TRBV12-4	many	.	TRBJ2-5	TGTGCCAGCAGCCCGACGGTGGTCTGGCAAGAGACCCAGTACTTC	CASSPTVVWQETQYF
TRBV5-1	many	.	TRBJ2-1	TGCGCCAGCAGCTTTAGCATGAGCTCCTACAATGAGCAGTTCTTC	CASSFSMSSYNEQFF
TRBV20-1	.	.	TRBJ2-7	TGCAGTGCTAGCCGGGGGCGGGGACTACCAGTCGAGCAGTACTTC	CSASRGRGLPVEQYF
TRBV7-9	few	.	TRBJ1-4	TGTGCCAGCAGCATAGACCCGGGGGGGCGCCGCGAAAAACTGTTTTTT	CASSIDPGGRREKLFF
TRBV20-1	many	.	TRBJ2-4	TGCAGTGCTTCCCTAGGAACGATCCTATCCAAAAACATTCAGTACTTC	CSASLGTILSKNIQYF
TRBV3-1	.	.	TRBJ2-3	TGTGCCAGCAGCGAAGTGGCACCCGGCACAGATACGCAGTATTTT	CASSEVAPGTDTQYF
TRBV6-5	many	.	TRBJ2-1	TGTGCCAGCAGTTACTCGCCGGACTTCAATGAGCAGTTCTTC	CASSYSPDFNEQFF
TRBV4-1	.	.	TRBJ2-7	TGCGCCAGCAGCCTAGCTCTTAGGAGGTGGGGGGACTACGAGCAGTACTTC	CASSLALRRWGDYEQYF
TRBV27	.	TRBD1	TRBJ1-3	TGTGCCACCCCTGACAGGGCTGGAAACACCATATATTTT	CATPDRAGNTIYF